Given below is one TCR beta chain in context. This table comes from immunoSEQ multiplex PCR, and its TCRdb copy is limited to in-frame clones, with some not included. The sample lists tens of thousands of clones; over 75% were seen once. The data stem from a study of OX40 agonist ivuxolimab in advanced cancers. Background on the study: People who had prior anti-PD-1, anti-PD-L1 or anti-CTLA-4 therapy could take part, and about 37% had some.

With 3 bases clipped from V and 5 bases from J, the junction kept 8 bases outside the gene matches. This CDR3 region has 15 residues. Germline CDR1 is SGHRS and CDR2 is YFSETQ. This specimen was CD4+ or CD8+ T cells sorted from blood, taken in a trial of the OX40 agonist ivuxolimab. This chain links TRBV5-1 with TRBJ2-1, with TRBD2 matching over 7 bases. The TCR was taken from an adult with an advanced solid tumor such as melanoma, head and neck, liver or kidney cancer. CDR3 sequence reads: CASSSGGSLNNEQFF. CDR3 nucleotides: TGCGCCAGCAGCTCCGGGGGGTCCCTTAACAATGAGCAGTTCTTC.